The 10 T cell receptor beta chains reported below all come from one sample, sequenced in a study of cytomegalovirus exposure and HLA in healthy donors. The PCR contained 60 Vbeta and 13 Jbeta primers. The method was immunoSEQ multiplex PCR; TCRdb's version includes in-frame clones alone and lacks a portion of them. Of about 140,000 clones listed, around 82% are singletons. The sequenced material came from PBMCs. These receptors were obtained from a man aged 18 to 35 in good health and CMV-seropositive.

By share, this clone counts as medium-sized. The CDR3 reads CASSGDRGRVYGYTF. DNA of the CDR3: TGTGCCAGCAGCGGCGACAGGGGGCGGGTCTATGGCTACACCTTC. J is TRBJ1-2 and V is TRBV7-9; 10 bases are a match to TRBD1. In germline, CDR1 is SEHNR, CDR2 FQNEAQ (reference sequence). The CDR3 extends over 15 amino acids. V gave up 5 bases and J gave up 4 bases; unmatched junction bases: 7.

J is TRBJ2-3 and V is TRBV7-9; 9 bases agree with TRBD1. V was pared by 5 bases and J by 4 bases, with 10 bases of the junction left unmatched. Germline lookup yields CDR1 SEHNR and CDR2 FQNEAQ (reference sequence). This CDR3 spans 16 amino acids. CDR3: CASSITGTGYADTQYF. In DNA form, the CDR3 reads TGTGCCAGCAGCATTACCGGGACAGGGTATGCAGATACGCAGTATTTT.

The table lists this clone with a few counts. The V and J genes are TRBV25-1 and TRBJ2-2; 12 bases map to TRBD2. The trim removed 0 bases at V and 4 bases at J, leaving 3 bases unmatched. This CDR3 comprises 17 residues. Germline lookup yields CDR1 MGHDK and CDR2 SYGVNS. CDR3 DNA sequence: TGTGCCAGCAGTGAATATCTAGCGGGAGGGCTCACCGGGGAGCTGTTTTTT. It yields the protein CASSEYLAGGLTGELFF.

This clone was counted once. The chain couples TRBV4-1 to TRBJ2-7; perhaps TRBD2 as D (6 bases). Trimming shortened V by 0 bases and J by 5 bases, and 14 bases separated the two germline ends. Germline V CDR1 and CDR2: MGHRA, YSYEKL. This CDR3 has 15 residues. The CDR3 region is CASSQEGIPSDEQYF. The CDR3 nucleotides read TGCGCCAGCAGCCAAGAAGGTATTCCTAGCGACGAGCAGTACTTC.

The chain links TRBV4-1 to TRBJ2-5, with 7 bases lining up with TRBD2. V shed 1 base and J 4 bases; nucleotides not matched to a gene: 9. The CDR3 covers 16 residues. Germline loops: CDR1 MGHRA, CDR2 YSYEKL. The CDR3 DNA reads TGCGCCAGCAGCCAAGTGGGGGGGGAAGCTGGAGAGACCCAGTACTTC. It is translated as CASSQVGGEAGETQYF.

CDR3 region: CASSLGGTGATGELFF. CDR3 DNA: TGCGCCAGCAGCTTGGGAGGGACAGGGGCCACCGGGGAGCTGTTTTTT. The genes are TRBV5-1 and TRBJ2-2, with 10 positions matching TRBD1. Germline V gives CDR1 SGHRS, CDR2 YFSETQ. CDR3 length: 16 residues. V shed 0 bases and J 4 bases; nucleotides not matched to a gene: 3.

The rearrangement links TRBV2 to TRBJ2-1; D is possibly TRBD1 (6 bases). V lost 10 bases, J lost 9 bases, and 22 bases lay in between. The CDR3 sequence is 14 residues long. From germline, CDR1 is SNHLY and CDR2 FYNNEI. The CDR3 DNA reads as TGTGCCATTCGAGGGGACACGGCAAGGATTGAGCAGTTCTTC. Translation: CAIRGDTARIEQFF. Combining the CDR3 with reference TRBV2 and TRBJ2-1 gives the whole variable domain EPEVTQTPSHQVTQMGQEVILRCVPISNHLYFYWYRQILGQKVEFLVSFYNNEISEKSEIFDDQFSVERPDGSNFTLKIRSTKLEDSAMYFCAIRGDTARIEQFFGPGTRLTVL.

V and J are TRBV5-1 and TRBJ2-1; 7 nucleotides agree with TRBD1. V dropped 3 bases and J dropped 5; count of bases not matched to a gene: 11. Germline V gene sequence: CDR1 SGHRS, CDR2 YFSETQ. The CDR3 runs to 16 residues. The CDR3 reads CASSSEAGTADNEQFF. The DNA of the CDR3 is TGCGCCAGCAGCTCGGAAGCCGGGACAGCAGACAATGAGCAGTTCTTC. Full variable domain (rest looked up from reference TRBV5-1 and TRBJ2-1): KAGVTQTPRYLIKTRGQQVTLSCSPISGHRSVSWYQQTPGQGLQFLFEYFSETQRNKGNFPGRFSGRQFSNSRSEMNVSTLELGDSALYLCASSSEAGTADNEQFFGPGTRLTVL.

The chain combines TRBV7-9 with TRBJ2-7; 10 nucleotides match TRBD2. CDR3 length equals 16 residues. Germline CDR1 SEHNR, CDR2 FQNEAQ (reference sequence). The ends lost 5 bases at V and 4 bases at J; junction bases unmatched: 11. The CDR3 DNA follows: TGTGCCAGCAGCCCCCAAGACGGGACTAGCGCTTACGAGCAGTACTTC. Amino acids: CASSPQDGTSAYEQYF. The whole variable domain, remainder taken from reference TRBV7-9 and TRBJ2-7, is DTGVSQNPRHKITKRGQNVTFRCDPISEHNRLYWYRQTLGQGPEFLTYFQNEAQLEKSRLLSDRFSAERPKGSFSTLEIQRTEQGDSAMYLCASSPQDGTSAYEQYFGPGTRLTVT.

V usage is TRBV28 and J usage is TRBJ1-1; D is uncertain. V shed 4 bases and J shed 0 bases, with 6 bases lying between them. The CDR3 has 13 amino acids. The germline V gene has CDR1 MDHEN and CDR2 SYDVKM. CDR3 DNA sequence: TGTGCCAGCAGTTCCAACATGAACACTGAAGCTTTCTTT. Its translation: CASSSNMNTEAFF.